This T cell receptor (beta chain) was obtained from a study of early T cells in non-severe SARS-CoV-2 infection. Each cDNA molecule carried a unique molecular identifier. TCRdb analysed the 5' RACE reads with MiXCR anew, one entry per CDR3 protein. The table lists roughly 41,000 distinct CDR3 sequences, about 5.2% of them singletons, with approximately 5.1% in the top ten. Germline CDR1 is SGHNT and CDR2 is YENEEA. V was cut by 1 base and J by 0 bases, with 5 bases left in between. The CDR3 has 14 amino acids. Many counts were recorded for this clonotype. This chain links TRBV11-3 with TRBJ2-3; D remains unclear. The sample was whole blood, taken at baseline. This TCR was recovered from an adult who was a healthcare worker with PCR-confirmed SARS-CoV-2 infection or an uninfected control (not recorded which). The CDR3 is CASSLGRSTDTQYF. For the CDR3, the DNA is TGTGCCAGCAGCTTAGGGAGAAGCACAGATACGCAGTATTTT.